This T cell receptor (beta chain) emerged from a study of T-cell reconstitution after alpha-beta-depleted transplantation in children. This clonotype was seen more than once but under ten times. Researchers prepared the TCRbeta library using unique molecular identifiers, the study reports. TCRdb called the PCR reads again in MiXCR, with one record for every CDR3 protein. The sample includes about 540,000 distinct CDR3 sequences, approximately 20% of them seen just once. There are 16 residues in the CDR3. CDR1 and CDR2 from the germline V gene are LNHDA and SQIVND (reference sequence). Trimming removed 5 bases from V and 5 bases from J; junction bases left unmatched: 13.

The chain employs TRBV19 and TRBJ2-7; TRBD2 agrees at 9 bases. The TCR was taken from a human donor who donated a stem cell graft to a child with acute lymphoblastic leukemia. The sequences come from PBMCs from the stem cell graft donor, collected from the stem cell graft. The CDR3 nucleotides read TGTGCCAGTAGTGTCCAGGAGGTAGCGGGAGTGAACGAGCAGTACTTC. Its protein is CASSVQEVAGVNEQYF.